These 28 T cell receptor beta chains came from one sample sequenced in a study of neoadjuvant anti-PD-1 for oral cavity cancer (dated by TCRdb to the early 2020s). The method behind the library was the immunoSEQ multiplex PCR assay. In TCRdb, the immuneACCESS table is reduced to in-frame sequences with V and J assigned. These tables do not hold every clone; where another copy was compared, an unresolved V gene accounts for under half, and the others remain unexplained. The sample includes about 13,000 clones, with less than 80% observed a single time. 2.5% to 3.5% of the sample is in the top ten clones. According to the study, the label for this sample's time point signals: after neoadjuvant nivolumab, at surgical resection. This sample comprised PBMCs, obtained after nivolumab (anti-PD-1) treatment. The source of these receptors is a person aged 35-79 years with oral cavity squamous cell carcinoma.

This clone was seen only once. J is TRBJ1-1 and V is TRBV6-1; 7 bases align to TRBD1. The V and J ends lost 7 bases and 0 bases, in that order; junction bases with no gene match: 5. CDR1 is MNHNS and CDR2 is SASEGT in the germline V gene. This CDR3 is built from 14 residues. Here the CDR3 DNA reads TGTGCCAGCACCCGGACAGGCATGAACACTGAAGCTTTCTTT. Its protein product is CASTRTGMNTEAFF.

The chain has TRBV5-5 and TRBJ2-1; D not certain. V gave up 4 bases and J gave up 10 bases, with 9 bases separating them. The CDR3 extends over 11 amino acids. The germline gives CDR1 SGHKS, CDR2 YYEKEE (reference sequence). CDR3 protein: CASSSIREQFF. In DNA form, the CDR3 reads TGTGCCAGCAGCAGCATACGCGAGCAGTTCTTC.

This clone appeared a single time. The CDR3: CASSPDSLPSYEQYF. The DNA for the CDR3 is TGTGCCAGTAGTCCGGACTCTTTGCCCTCCTACGAGCAGTACTTC. The J gene is TRBJ2-7, the V gene TRBV19; D is possibly TRBD2 (5 bases). This CDR3 spans 15 amino acids. V lost 5 bases and J 0 bases, leaving 14 bases between the germline ends. Germline V gene data show CDR1 as LNHDA and CDR2 as SQIVND (reference sequence).

The chain joins TRBV7-2 to TRBJ1-3; D is perhaps TRBD1 (5 bases). CDR1 is SGHTA, CDR2 FQGNSA, per germline. V was cut by 2 bases and J by 4 bases, with 12 bases left in between. This CDR3 has 15 amino acids. The CDR3 here is CASSLLAGVGNTIYF. In DNA form, the CDR3 reads TGTGCCAGCAGCTTACTCGCGGGGGTGGGAAACACCATATATTTT. The full variable domain, completed using reference TRBV7-2 and TRBJ1-3, is GAGVSQSPSNKVTEKGKDVELRCDPISGHTALYWYRQSLGQGLEFLIYFQGNSAPDKSGLPSDRFSAERTGGSVSTLTIQRTQQEDSAVYLCASSLLAGVGNTIYFGEGSWLTVV.

There are a few counts of this clone. CDR3 DNA sequence: TGTGCCAGCAGGACTGACTCCAGGGATCGCGGCATTCAGTACTTC. Translated: CASRTDSRDRGIQYF. This chain connects TRBV2 to TRBJ2-4; D is perhaps TRBD1 (5 bases). This CDR3 has 15 amino acids. Germline V gene lookup returns CDR1 SNHLY and CDR2 FYNNEI. V lost 6 bases to trimming and J lost 9 bases, with 21 bases between them.

The V and J genes are TRBV6-5 and TRBJ1-2; perhaps TRBD1 as D (5 bases). CDR3 size: 11 residues. V was clipped by 8 bases and J by 8 bases, with 12 bases between them. Germline V gene lookup returns CDR1 MNHEY and CDR2 SVGAGI. CDR3 sequence: CASGTDWGYTF. For the CDR3, the DNA is TGTGCCAGCGGGACTGACTGGGGCTACACCTTC.

The gene calls are TRBV5-4 and TRBJ2-6; tentative D call: TRBD1 (6 bases). CDR1 SGHNT and CDR2 YYREEE come from the germline V gene (reference sequence). The CDR3 is made up of 19 amino acids. Trimming shortened V by 0 bases and J by 0 bases, and 16 bases separated the two germline ends. In DNA form, the CDR3 reads TGTGCCAGCAGCTTGGGAGGTGTACAGGGTAGCTCTGGGGCCAACGTCCTGACTTTC. It codes for CASSLGGVQGSSGANVLTF.

The rearrangement links TRBV5-1 to TRBJ1-4; no reliable D call. Germline CDR1 is SGHRS and CDR2 is YFSETQ. The CDR3 length is 14 residues. V was shortened by 0 bases and J by 7 bases, with 10 bases between the two germline ends. The CDR3: CASSLALRGEKLFF. The CDR3 coding sequence is TGCGCCAGCAGCTTGGCTCTCCGGGGTGAAAAACTGTTTTTT.

This clone has only one observation. J is TRBJ2-1 and V is TRBV7-6, with D maybe TRBD2 (5 bases). CDR1 SGHVS and CDR2 FNYEAQ come from the germline V gene. V was trimmed by 5 bases and J by 9 bases, leaving 14 bases between them. The CDR3 runs 13 residues. The CDR3 sequence: CASSPASRGEQFF. CDR3 coding DNA: TGTGCCAGCAGCCCCGCTAGCCGGGGTGAGCAGTTCTTC.

In its sample, this clone was seen a few times. The chain uses TRBV5-1 and TRBJ2-7; the D is unclear. This CDR3 is 14 amino acids long. Germline loops: CDR1 SGHRS, CDR2 YFSETQ. V was cut by 0 bases and J by 8 bases, with 15 bases left in between. The CDR3 spells CASSLDGRKSQQYF. The CDR3 nucleotides are TGCGCCAGCAGCTTGGACGGCAGGAAAAGTCAGCAGTACTTC.

This chain uses TRBV2 with TRBJ2-2; D not resolved. Germline CDR1 and CDR2: SNHLY and FYNNEI. The CDR3 extends over 14 amino acids. V was shortened by 2 bases and J by 5 bases, with 9 bases between the two germline ends. CDR3 residues: CASSENSLTGELFF. The CDR3 DNA reads TGTGCCAGCAGTGAAAACAGTTTAACCGGGGAGCTGTTTTTT. Variable domain in full (rest from reference TRBV2 and TRBJ2-2): EPEVTQTPSHQVTQMGQEVILRCVPISNHLYFYWYRQILGQKVEFLVSFYNNEISEKSEIFDDQFSVERPDGSNFTLKIRSTKLEDSAMYFCASSENSLTGELFFGEGSRLTVL.

V is TRBV6-5 and J is TRBJ2-7; 7 bases are shared with TRBD1. The CDR3 is made up of 12 amino acids. Per germline, CDR1 MNHEY and CDR2 SVGAGI. J lost 6 bases, V lost 5 bases, and 4 bases had no gene match. This CDR3 is CASSHTGAEQYF. The DNA of the CDR3 is TGTGCCAGCAGTCACACAGGGGCCGAGCAGTACTTC.

The V gene is TRBV11-2, the J gene TRBJ1-5; tentative D call: TRBD1 (6 bases). This CDR3 region has 13 residues. V shed 5 bases and J shed 4 bases, with 9 bases lying between them. The V gene's germline CDR1 is SGHAT and CDR2 FQNNGV. This chain's CDR3 is CASSLDRNQPQHF. The CDR3 DNA sequence: TGTGCCAGCAGCCTGGACAGAAATCAGCCCCAGCATTTT.

This clone was seen more than once but under ten times. V gene TRBV15 combines with J gene TRBJ1-5, with 12 bases lining up with TRBD1. With V trimmed by 4 bases and J by 0 bases, 7 bases remained unmatched. The CDR3 is 18 residues long. Germline CDR1 reads LNHNV; CDR2 reads YYDKDF (reference sequence). The CDR3 DNA reads TGTGCCACCAGCAACCGGGACAGGGGGCTTAATAGCAATCAGCCCCAGCATTTT. Translating it yields CATSNRDRGLNSNQPQHF.

The chain uses TRBV19 and TRBJ2-7; perhaps TRBD2 as D (6 bases). Trimming took off 3 bases at V and 7 bases at J, with 10 bases between the two ends. The CDR3 has 12 residues. Germline V gene data show CDR1 as LNHDA and CDR2 as SQIVND (reference sequence). This CDR3 is CASSIGGREQYF. The CDR3 region has the DNA TGTGCCAGTAGTATCGGAGGGAGAGAGCAGTACTTC.

The DNA of the CDR3 is TGTGCCACCCGGGACAGGGCGAATGTTGGGGAAAAACTGTTTTTT. This translates into CATRDRANVGEKLFF. The J gene is TRBJ1-4, the V gene TRBV19; 9 bases line up with TRBD1. Germline CDR1 is LNHDA and CDR2 is SQIVND (reference sequence). V gave up 10 bases and J gave up 8 bases; unmatched junction bases: 14. The CDR3 extends over 15 amino acids.

This sequence joins TRBV10-2 and TRBJ1-1; D is possibly TRBD1 (6 bases). Germline CDR1 WSHSY, CDR2 SAAADI. Trimming shortened V by 9 bases and J by 6 bases, and 17 bases separated the two germline ends. This CDR3 has 13 amino acids. For the CDR3, the DNA is TGCGCCAGTAAGGAGGGGGGCCACGCTGAAGCTTTCTTT. Amino acid sequence: CASKEGGHAEAFF.

The chain carries TRBV29-1 and TRBJ2-5; D is unclear. Trimming shortened V by 1 base and J by 5 bases, and 8 bases separated the two germline ends. The CDR3 has 12 amino acids. CDR1 is SQVTM and CDR2 is ANQGSEA in the germline V gene. CDR3 bases: TGCAGCGTTGAAGGCCGAACGGAGACCCAGTACTTC. Encoded protein: CSVEGRTETQYF.

The V gene is TRBV9, the J gene TRBJ1-4; TRBD1 aligns across 10 bases. J gave up 6 bases and V 0 bases, and 5 bases lay outside the gene matches. The germline V gene encodes CDR1 SGDLS and CDR2 YYNGEE. The CDR3 runs 16 residues. Here the CDR3 reads CASSVAPTGGDEKLFF. The CDR3 DNA reads TGTGCCAGCAGCGTAGCACCGACAGGGGGCGATGAAAAACTGTTTTTT.

This chain connects TRBV15 to TRBJ2-5, with 11 nucleotides matching TRBD1. The germline V gene encodes CDR1 LNHNV and CDR2 YYDKDF (reference sequence). The CDR3 is made up of 15 amino acids. V was pared by 0 bases and J by 9 bases, with 6 bases of the junction left unmatched. CDR3 sequence (DNA): TGTGCCACCAGCAGAGACGGACAGGGGGCTGAGGCCCAGTACTTC. This sequence encodes CATSRDGQGAEAQYF.

The chain has TRBV7-9 and TRBJ2-7; 7 positions match TRBD2. Germline lookup yields CDR1 SEHNR and CDR2 FQNEAQ (reference sequence). The V and J ends lost 6 bases and 0 bases, in that order; junction bases with no gene match: 5. The CDR3 has 14 residues. The CDR3 region is CASRSGGSSYEQYF. The CDR3, as DNA: TGTGCCAGCAGGAGTGGCGGGAGCTCCTACGAGCAGTACTTC.

This clone appeared a few times. The chain uses TRBV5-4 and TRBJ2-7; 7 bases agree with TRBD1. Germline trimming cut 5 bases from V and 5 bases from J; bases unmatched to any gene: 7. In germline, CDR1 is SGHNT, CDR2 YYREEE (reference sequence). The CDR3 loop spans 13 amino acids. The CDR3 reads CASRRTGLDEQYF. DNA of the CDR3: TGTGCCAGCAGAAGGACAGGCTTGGACGAGCAGTACTTC.

The count of this clone is one. This chain connects TRBV19 to TRBJ1-3; D gene ambiguous. The V end was cut by 8 bases, the J end by 0 bases, with 8 bases between. CDR1 is LNHDA and CDR2 is SQIVND in the germline V gene (reference sequence). The CDR3 consists of 13 residues. The CDR3 DNA is TGTGCCAGTGGGGATCTCTCTGGAAACACCATATATTTT. Residues: CASGDLSGNTIYF.

CDR3 nucleotides: TGCGCCAGCAGCTATACAGCTACGAACACCGGGGAGCTGTTTTTT. It encodes CASSYTATNTGELFF. The gene calls are TRBV5-1 and TRBJ2-2; D call uncertain. Germline-derived CDR1 and CDR2 are SGHRS and YFSETQ. The ends were cut back, 3 bases at V and 0 bases at J, with 9 bases in the middle. This CDR3 region has 15 residues.

This chain uses TRBV5-6 with TRBJ2-2; 15 bases are a match to TRBD2. J lost 5 bases, V lost 2 bases, and 1 base had no gene match. Looked up from germline, CDR1 is SGHDT and CDR2 is YYEEEE. There are 16 residues in the CDR3. The CDR3 sequence: CASSLGLAGGTGELFF. CDR3 bases: TGTGCCAGCAGCTTAGGACTAGCGGGAGGGACCGGGGAGCTGTTTTTT. Combining the CDR3 with reference TRBV5-6 and TRBJ2-2 gives the whole variable domain DAGVTQSPTHLIKTRGQQVTLRCSPKSGHDTVSWYQQALGQGPQFIFQYYEEEERQRGNFPDRFSGHQFPNYSSELNVNALLLGDSALYLCASSLGLAGGTGELFFGEGSRLTVL.

This chain joins TRBV4-1 and TRBJ2-5, with D possibly TRBD2 on 5 matching bases. The CDR3 is made up of 13 amino acids. Germline assignment: CDR1 MGHRA and CDR2 YSYEKL. The V and J ends lost 6 bases and 4 bases respectively, with 12 bases between them. CDR3 nucleotides: TGCGCCAGCAGGGGCGGGTCCGTAGAGACCCAGTACTTC. Translated, it gives CASRGGSVETQYF.

The V and J genes are TRBV27 and TRBJ1-1; tentatively, D is TRBD1 (6 bases). Trimming removed 3 bases at V and 5 bases at J, with 16 bases between. CDR1 MNHEY and CDR2 SMNVEV come from the germline V gene (reference sequence). The CDR3 length is 15 residues. The CDR3 sequence is CASSLNGGIGTEAFF. The CDR3 DNA sequence: TGTGCCAGCAGTTTGAACGGGGGCATAGGGACTGAAGCTTTCTTT.

The V call is TRBV5-1, the J call TRBJ2-7; D is uncertain. Germline values: CDR1 SGHRS, CDR2 YFSETQ. V was shortened by 4 bases and J by 0 bases, with 14 bases between the two germline ends. This CDR3 is 15 amino acids long. In DNA, the CDR3 is TGCGCCAGCAGCCCCGGGCTAACCTTCTCCTACGAGCAGTACTTC. It encodes CASSPGLTFSYEQYF. Using reference TRBV5-1 and TRBJ2-7 for the parts outside the CDR3, the full variable domain is KAGVTQTPRYLIKTRGQQVTLSCSPISGHRSVSWYQQTPGQGLQFLFEYFSETQRNKGNFPGRFSGRQFSNSRSEMNVSTLELGDSALYLCASSPGLTFSYEQYFGPGTRLTVT.